This T cell receptor (beta chain) appears in the sequencing data of a study of T cell repertoires in cytomegalovirus infection (dated by TCRdb to about 2019). Broadly, across the study: Donor HLA type was relevant to the analysis, as public TCR beta signatures indicated carriage of CMV infection together with the matching HLA type. What the study reported, not specific to this receptor: The ex vivo response was dominated by HLA-C-restricted CMV-specific TCR beta clonotypes, which also provided the single most frequent clonotype in two of eight donors. In both this cohort and an independent approximately 350-donor cohort, the cumulative frequency of public TCR beta family members distinguished carriers of CMV infection plus the relevant HLA type.

The germline V end is reduced by 5 bases and the J end by 1 base; junction bases left unmatched: 15. The CDR3 measures 19 amino acids from cysteine to phenylalanine. Only the CDR3 region is kept as DNA, spanning 57 bases read in frame from base 1. Based on the germline V gene (reference sequence), the CDR1 and CDR2 sequences are SEHNR and FQNEAQ. This clonotype was picked up many times. No cognate antigen has been identified for it. Per-nucleotide qualities are absent, and no much larger clonotype sits a single base away. Sequencing relied on an Illumina HiSeq 1500. TCRdb reran the public reads through fastp at Q25 and MiXCR, keeping productive beta chains. Each entry is one CDR3 protein sequence, shown with its most common DNA and genes. This sample has hundreds of thousands of distinct CDR3 sequences in its table, and 15% to 20% of those were observed once. The biggest ten clones account for around 8.6% of the sample.

This chain is built from TRBV7-9 and TRBJ2-3, with 10 junctional bases fitting TRBD2. This TCR came from a human donor in good health (CMV status not recorded). Some clones in this sample may be carry-over from other donors' samples. Sequencing was carried out using PBMCs. The CDR3 protein is CASSPPAGGPIYRTDTQYF. The base sequence is TGTGCCAGCAGCCCCCCAGCGGGAGGGCCGATTTATCGCACAGATACGCAGTATTTT.